The present TCR beta chain was sequenced within a study of T-cell reconstitution after alpha-beta-depleted transplantation in children. Overall study results and limits: T-cell numbers and diversity one year post-transplant derived largely from freshly generated T cells. Reportedly, only several hundred clones from non-depleted graft cells drove alpha-beta T-cell counts at about two months. Surviving recipient T cells and thymic progenitors produced the high day-60 TCRbeta diversity seen in some patients.

Library preparation (for TCRbeta) was performed with unique molecular identifiers. TCRdb used MiXCR to reprocess the PCR reads, holding one entry per CDR3 protein. The sample includes around 100,000 distinct CDR3 sequences, about a tenth of them seen just once. The CDR3 is 16 amino acids. V lost 7 bases and J 9 bases, leaving 22 bases between the germline ends. Germline V gene data show CDR1 as MNHEY and CDR2 as SMNVEV (reference sequence). On this clonotype: Its antigen is as yet unknown.

This sequence joins TRBV27 and TRBJ1-6, with a possible D match to TRBD1 (5 bases). The sequencing here drew on PBMCs, taken before TCRalphabeta/CD19-depleted stem cell transplant. The TCR originated in a boy aged 2 to 10 with acute lymphoblastic leukemia, due to receive a stem cell transplant. The CDR3 nucleotides are TGTGCCAGCACCGCCCTTAGCTGGGGGAATCGTTCACCCCTCCACTTT. Translating it yields CASTALSWGNRSPLHF.